This is a list of T cell receptor beta chains from one sample in a study of blood T cell repertoires in COVID-19. Profiled with immunoSEQ multiplex PCR; TCRdb holds only in-frame clones, not every one. The sample yields 250,000 or so clones, approximately 88% seen once. Sequencing input: PBMCs or T cells enriched from blood (not recorded which). These receptors were collected from a young woman with acute COVID-19. CDR3s include the opening cysteine and the closing phenylalanine or tryptophan. Each record gives: J gene, clone size, D gene, V gene, CDR3 DNA, CDR3 protein. D genes are given only for firm matches. Size is stated for part of the rows, as once, few or many counts, or as a class when the clone is expanded.

J gene: TRBJ2-2; clone size: NA; D gene: NA; V gene: TRBV15; CDR3 DNA: TGTGCCACCAGCAGAGAATCGTTTACCGGGGAGCTGTTTTTT; CDR3 protein: CATSRESFTGELFF
J gene: TRBJ1-2; clone size: NA; D gene: TRBD1; V gene: TRBV11-2; CDR3 DNA: TGTGCCAGCAGCCCCGGACAGGGGATCTATGGCTACACCTTC; CDR3 protein: CASSPGQGIYGYTF
J gene: TRBJ2-5; clone size: NA; D gene: TRBD1; V gene: TRBV5-1; CDR3 DNA: TGCGCCAGCAGCATACCCTCGGGACAGACAACCCAGTACTTC; CDR3 protein: CASSIPSGQTTQYF
J gene: TRBJ2-2; clone size: NA; D gene: TRBD1; V gene: TRBV18; CDR3 DNA: TGTGCCAGCTCACCACCTTTCGGGACAGGGGTTTACACCGGGGAGCTGTTTTTT; CDR3 protein: CASSPPFGTGVYTGELFF
J gene: TRBJ2-5; clone size: few; D gene: NA; V gene: TRBV7-2; CDR3 DNA: TGTGCCAGCAGCCAGGGCCCGGGACTTTTCCAAGAGACCCAGTACTTC; CDR3 protein: CASSQGPGLFQETQYF
J gene: TRBJ2-1; clone size: NA; D gene: TRBD1; V gene: TRBV19; CDR3 DNA: TGTGCCAGTAACAGGGGGCTCAACAATGAGCAGTTCTTC; CDR3 protein: CASNRGLNNEQFF
J gene: TRBJ1-1; clone size: NA; D gene: NA; V gene: TRBV7-9; CDR3 DNA: TGTGCCAGCACCCCTTGGGGGGGGAACACTGAAGCTTTCTTT; CDR3 protein: CASTPWGGNTEAFF
J gene: TRBJ2-7; clone size: NA; D gene: TRBD2; V gene: TRBV7-9; CDR3 DNA: TGTGCCAGCAGCCAATCTAGCGGGGGACACCTCGAGCAGTACTTC; CDR3 protein: CASSQSSGGHLEQYF
J gene: TRBJ2-7; clone size: NA; D gene: TRBD2; V gene: TRBV4-3; CDR3 DNA: TGCGCCAGCAGCCAAAATAGCGGGGGGTTATACGAGCAGTACTTC; CDR3 protein: CASSQNSGGLYEQYF
J gene: TRBJ2-3; clone size: few; D gene: NA; V gene: TRBV4-3; CDR3 DNA: TGCGCCAGCAGCCAAGGCTCTATGTTCACAGATACGCAGTATTTT; CDR3 protein: CASSQGSMFTDTQYF
J gene: TRBJ1-1; clone size: once; D gene: TRBD1; V gene: TRBV5-6; CDR3 DNA: TGTGCCAGCAGGCGGGACAGGGTGAACACTGAAGCTTTCTTT; CDR3 protein: CASRRDRVNTEAFF
J gene: TRBJ1-2; clone size: NA; D gene: TRBD1; V gene: TRBV27; CDR3 DNA: TGTGCCAGCAGTTGGAACAGGGGGCTTAACTATGGCTACACCTTC; CDR3 protein: CASSWNRGLNYGYTF
J gene: TRBJ2-3; clone size: NA; D gene: TRBD2; V gene: TRBV3-1/TRBV3-2; CDR3 DNA: TGTGCCAGCAGCCAAGTGGGGGGGAGCACAGATACGCAGTATTTT; CDR3 protein: CASSQVGGSTDTQYF
J gene: TRBJ1-4; clone size: NA; D gene: NA; V gene: TRBV30; CDR3 DNA: TGTGCCTATACTACAACTAATGAAAAACTGTTTTTT; CDR3 protein: CAYTTTNEKLFF
J gene: TRBJ1-2; clone size: NA; D gene: NA; V gene: TRBV19; CDR3 DNA: TGTGCCAGTAGTATTCAGGGTTCGAACTATGGCTACACCTTC; CDR3 protein: CASSIQGSNYGYTF
J gene: TRBJ2-2; clone size: NA; D gene: TRBD2; V gene: TRBV7-2; CDR3 DNA: TGTGCCAGCAGCTCGGGACTAGCGGGGGAAGGCGGGGAGCTGTTTTTT; CDR3 protein: CASSSGLAGEGGELFF
J gene: TRBJ1-2; clone size: NA; D gene: NA; V gene: TRBV3-1/TRBV3-2; CDR3 DNA: TGTGCCAGCAGCCCGTCGACAGACAACTATGGCTACACCTTC; CDR3 protein: CASSPSTDNYGYTF
J gene: TRBJ2-3; clone size: NA; D gene: NA; V gene: TRBV5-1; CDR3 DNA: TGCGCCAGCAGCTTTGGGGGGGCTAGCACAGATACGCAGTATTTT; CDR3 protein: CASSFGGASTDTQYF
J gene: TRBJ2-7; clone size: NA; D gene: TRBD1; V gene: TRBV12-3/TRBV12-4; CDR3 DNA: TGTGCCAGCAGTTTAGCGGGACAGGTCCACTTC; CDR3 protein: CASSLAGQVHF
J gene: TRBJ1-6; clone size: NA; D gene: NA; V gene: TRBV4-3; CDR3 DNA: TGCGCCAGCAGCCAAAAAGAGCCTCCGTGGAGGTATAATTCACCCCTCCACTTT; CDR3 protein: CASSQKEPPWRYNSPLHF
J gene: TRBJ2-7; clone size: few; D gene: NA; V gene: TRBV6-2/TRBV6-3; CDR3 DNA: TGTGCCAGCAGTCCCTCTTACGAGCAGTACTTC; CDR3 protein: CASSPSYEQYF
J gene: TRBJ2-2; clone size: NA; D gene: TRBD1; V gene: TRBV6-6; CDR3 DNA: TGTGCCAGCAGTAGGCGACAGGGCGGCACCGGGGAGCTGTTTTTT; CDR3 protein: CASSRRQGGTGELFF
J gene: TRBJ2-1; clone size: NA; D gene: TRBD2; V gene: TRBV7-6; CDR3 DNA: TGTGCCAGCAGCTCTCTACTAGCGGGGGGGGTCAATGAGCAGTTCTTC; CDR3 protein: CASSSLLAGGVNEQFF
J gene: TRBJ1-2; clone size: NA; D gene: NA; V gene: TRBV5-6; CDR3 DNA: TGTGCCAGCAGCTTTTGGGAGGGGAACTATGGCTACACCTTC; CDR3 protein: CASSFWEGNYGYTF
J gene: TRBJ1-5; clone size: NA; D gene: NA; V gene: TRBV19; CDR3 DNA: TGTGCCAGTACAAGGGGACTGTTTAGCAATCAGCCCCAGCATTTT; CDR3 protein: CASTRGLFSNQPQHF
J gene: TRBJ1-6; clone size: NA; D gene: NA; V gene: TRBV3-1/TRBV3-2; CDR3 DNA: TGTGCCAGCAGCCAGGCAGTATCTCAGGGCCTCCACTTT; CDR3 protein: CASSQAVSQGLHF
J gene: TRBJ2-1; clone size: once; D gene: TRBD2; V gene: TRBV9; CDR3 DNA: TGTGCCAGCAGCGCTACGGGGGGGTCCTACAATGAGCAGTTCTTC; CDR3 protein: CASSATGGSYNEQFF
J gene: TRBJ1-1; clone size: few; D gene: NA; V gene: TRBV15; CDR3 DNA: TGTGCCACCAGCGGGCCAGGGAATGGAGTAAACATGAACACTGAAGCTTTCTTT; CDR3 protein: CATSGPGNGVNMNTEAFF
J gene: TRBJ2-7; clone size: once; D gene: TRBD2; V gene: TRBV3-1/TRBV3-2; CDR3 DNA: TGTGCCAGCAGCCAGGGACTAGAGGGATACGAGCAGTACTTC; CDR3 protein: CASSQGLEGYEQYF
J gene: TRBJ1-1; clone size: NA; D gene: TRBD1; V gene: TRBV7-9; CDR3 DNA: TGTGCCAGCAGCCGAACCAACACAGGGGACTTCATGAACACTGAAGCTTTCTTT; CDR3 protein: CASSRTNTGDFMNTEAFF
J gene: TRBJ1-1; clone size: NA; D gene: NA; V gene: TRBV12-3/TRBV12-4; CDR3 DNA: TGTGCCAGCAGTTTAGGGAACGAGGGTGAAGCTTTCTTT; CDR3 protein: CASSLGNEGEAFF
J gene: TRBJ1-1; clone size: NA; D gene: TRBD1; V gene: TRBV20-1; CDR3 DNA: TGCAGTGCTAGTAAAGACAGGGACACTGAAGCTTTCTTT; CDR3 protein: CSASKDRDTEAFF
J gene: TRBJ2-1; clone size: NA; D gene: NA; V gene: TRBV12-3/TRBV12-4; CDR3 DNA: TGTGCCAGCAGTGGGGACGTGCGGGGGCAGTTCTTC; CDR3 protein: CASSGDVRGQFF
J gene: TRBJ2-1; clone size: NA; D gene: TRBD2; V gene: TRBV11-3; CDR3 DNA: TGTGCCAGCAGCTTCGGGGACTCTAGCGGATACAATGAGCAGTTCTTC; CDR3 protein: CASSFGDSSGYNEQFF
J gene: TRBJ1-4; clone size: NA; D gene: TRBD1; V gene: TRBV5-1; CDR3 DNA: TGCGCCAGCAGATCACAGGGGAAGTATGAAAAACTGTTTTTT; CDR3 protein: CASRSQGKYEKLFF
J gene: TRBJ1-2; clone size: few; D gene: TRBD1; V gene: TRBV6-5; CDR3 DNA: TGTGCCAGCCGGGACAGCTGGTATGGCTACACCTTC; CDR3 protein: CASRDSWYGYTF
J gene: TRBJ1-1; clone size: NA; D gene: NA; V gene: TRBV7-2; CDR3 DNA: TGTGCCAGCAGCTTGGGGAGCAGGTCGTTGGGTGAAGCTTTCTTT; CDR3 protein: CASSLGSRSLGEAFF